The clone carrying this T cell receptor beta chain was recorded only once. Repertoires were generated with immunoSEQ multiplex PCR, while TCRdb's copy carries only in-frame clones and drops some. The sample records under 350,000 clones, around 86% being singletons. Donors were healthy HIV-negative adults without recently reported acute infections or vaccinations. The source of the sample is a study of shared clonotypes between healthy human individuals. CDR3 size: 17 residues. Looked up from germline, CDR1 is SGHNT and CDR2 is YYREEE (reference sequence). Trimming pared 0 bases from V and 12 bases from J, leaving 25 bases between.

This sequence was found in a man aged 18 to 30 in good health. Material for sequencing was memory CD8+ T cells sorted from blood. Subset meaning: CD45RO+ cells pooled with CCR7-negative TemRA cells. The chain has TRBV5-4 and TRBJ2-1; possibly TRBD2 for D (5 bases). The DNA for the CDR3 is TGTGCCAGCAGCTTGGAAGGGCCCACCTTAGAGAAGGGAGTGCAGTTCTTC. Translation gives CASSLEGPTLEKGVQFF.